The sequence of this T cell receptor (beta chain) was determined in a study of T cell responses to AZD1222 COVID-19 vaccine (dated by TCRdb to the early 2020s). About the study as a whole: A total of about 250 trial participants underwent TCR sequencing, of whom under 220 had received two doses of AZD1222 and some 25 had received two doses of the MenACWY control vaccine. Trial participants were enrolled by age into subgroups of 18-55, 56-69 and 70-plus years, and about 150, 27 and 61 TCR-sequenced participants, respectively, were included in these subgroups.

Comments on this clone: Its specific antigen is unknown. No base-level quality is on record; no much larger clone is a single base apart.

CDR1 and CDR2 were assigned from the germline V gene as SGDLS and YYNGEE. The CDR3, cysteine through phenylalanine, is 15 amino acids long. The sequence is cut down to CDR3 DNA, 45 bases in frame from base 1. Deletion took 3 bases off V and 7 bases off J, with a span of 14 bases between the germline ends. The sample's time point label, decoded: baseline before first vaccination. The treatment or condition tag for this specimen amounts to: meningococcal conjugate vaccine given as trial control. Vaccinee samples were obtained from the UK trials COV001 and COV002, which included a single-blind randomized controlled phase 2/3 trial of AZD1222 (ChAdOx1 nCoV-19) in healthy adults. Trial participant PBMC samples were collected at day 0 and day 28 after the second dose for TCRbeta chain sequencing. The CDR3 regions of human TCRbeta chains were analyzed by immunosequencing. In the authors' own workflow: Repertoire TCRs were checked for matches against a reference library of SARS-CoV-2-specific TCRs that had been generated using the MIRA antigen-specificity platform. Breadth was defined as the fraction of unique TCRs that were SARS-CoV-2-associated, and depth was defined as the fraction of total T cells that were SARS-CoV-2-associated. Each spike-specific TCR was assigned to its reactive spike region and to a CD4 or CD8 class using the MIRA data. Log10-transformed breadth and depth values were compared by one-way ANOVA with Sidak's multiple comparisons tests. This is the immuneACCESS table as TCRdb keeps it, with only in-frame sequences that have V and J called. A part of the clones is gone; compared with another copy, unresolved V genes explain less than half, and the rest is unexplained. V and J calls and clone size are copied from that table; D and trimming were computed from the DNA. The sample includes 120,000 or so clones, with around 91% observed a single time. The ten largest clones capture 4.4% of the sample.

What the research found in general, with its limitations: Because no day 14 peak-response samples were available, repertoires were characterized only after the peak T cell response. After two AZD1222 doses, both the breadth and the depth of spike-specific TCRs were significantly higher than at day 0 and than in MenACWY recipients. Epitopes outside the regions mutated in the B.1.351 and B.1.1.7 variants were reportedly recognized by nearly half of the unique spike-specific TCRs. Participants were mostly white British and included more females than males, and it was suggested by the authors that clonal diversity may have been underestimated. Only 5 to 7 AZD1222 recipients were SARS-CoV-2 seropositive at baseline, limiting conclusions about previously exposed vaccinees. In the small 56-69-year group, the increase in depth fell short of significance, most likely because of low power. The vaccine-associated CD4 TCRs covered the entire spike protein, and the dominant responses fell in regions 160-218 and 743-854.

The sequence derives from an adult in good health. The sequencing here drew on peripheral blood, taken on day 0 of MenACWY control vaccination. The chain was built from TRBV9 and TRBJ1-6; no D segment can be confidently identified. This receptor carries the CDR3 CASSGREVWNSPLHF. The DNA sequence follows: TGTGCCAGCAGCGGGCGGGAGGTTTGGAATTCACCCCTCCACTTT.